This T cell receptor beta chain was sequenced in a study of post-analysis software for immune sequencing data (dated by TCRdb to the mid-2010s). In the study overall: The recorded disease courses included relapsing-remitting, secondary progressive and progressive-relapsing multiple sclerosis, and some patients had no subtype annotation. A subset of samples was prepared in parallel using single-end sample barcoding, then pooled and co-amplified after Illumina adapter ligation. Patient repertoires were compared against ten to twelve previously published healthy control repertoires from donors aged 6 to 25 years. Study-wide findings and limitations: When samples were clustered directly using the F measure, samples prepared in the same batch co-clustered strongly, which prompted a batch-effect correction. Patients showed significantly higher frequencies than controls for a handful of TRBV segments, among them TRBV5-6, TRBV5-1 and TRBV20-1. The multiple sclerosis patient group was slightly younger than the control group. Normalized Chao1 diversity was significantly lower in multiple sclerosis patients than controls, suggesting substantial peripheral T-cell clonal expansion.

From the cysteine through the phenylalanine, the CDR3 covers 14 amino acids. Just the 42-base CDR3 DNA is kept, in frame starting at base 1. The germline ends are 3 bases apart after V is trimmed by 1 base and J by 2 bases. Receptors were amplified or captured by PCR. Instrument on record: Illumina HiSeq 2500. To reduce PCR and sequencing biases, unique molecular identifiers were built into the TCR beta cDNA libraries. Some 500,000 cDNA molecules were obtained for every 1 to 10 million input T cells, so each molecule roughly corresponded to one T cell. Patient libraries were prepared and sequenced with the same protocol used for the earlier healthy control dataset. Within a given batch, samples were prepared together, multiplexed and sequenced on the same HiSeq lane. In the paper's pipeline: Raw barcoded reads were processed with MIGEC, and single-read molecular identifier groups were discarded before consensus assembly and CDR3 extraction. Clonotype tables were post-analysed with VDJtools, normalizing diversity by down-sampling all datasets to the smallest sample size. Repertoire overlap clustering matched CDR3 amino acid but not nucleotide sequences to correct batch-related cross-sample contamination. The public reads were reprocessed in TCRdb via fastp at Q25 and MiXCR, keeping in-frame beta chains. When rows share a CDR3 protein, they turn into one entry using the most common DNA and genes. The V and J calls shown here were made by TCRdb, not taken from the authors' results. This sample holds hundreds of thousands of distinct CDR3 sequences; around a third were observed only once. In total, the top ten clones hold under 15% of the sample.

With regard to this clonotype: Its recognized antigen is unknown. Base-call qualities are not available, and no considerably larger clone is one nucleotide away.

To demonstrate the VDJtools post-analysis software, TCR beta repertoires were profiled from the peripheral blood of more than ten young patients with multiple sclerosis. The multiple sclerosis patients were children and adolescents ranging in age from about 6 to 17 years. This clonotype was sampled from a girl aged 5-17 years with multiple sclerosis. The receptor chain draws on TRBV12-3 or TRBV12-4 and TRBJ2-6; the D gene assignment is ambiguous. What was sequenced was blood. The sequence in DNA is TGTGCCAGCAGTTTAGAGACTGGGGCCAACGTCCTGACTTTC. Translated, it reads CASSLETGANVLTF.